The source of this T cell receptor (beta chain) is a study of blood T cell repertoires in COVID-19. Study overall: The study drew acute and convalescent COVID-19 samples from the United States, Italy and Spain.

This clone was counted once. CDR3 size: 11 residues. The germline V gene encodes CDR1 LNHNV and CDR2 YYDKDF (reference sequence). The V and J ends lost 2 bases and 8 bases respectively, with 6 bases between them. Original data processing: The authors estimated nucleated cell counts from reference gene primer amplification. Some clones are missing from TCRdb's copy, which holds only in-frame ones; the method was immunoSEQ multiplex PCR. That table gives V, J and clone size, and the DNA gave D and trimming. The table lists 23,000 or so clones, roughly nine tenths of them singletons. The V call is TRBV15, the J call TRBJ1-1; D gene unclear. The sample was peripheral blood. The TCR sequence derives from a man between 70 and 80 years old with acute or convalescent COVID-19. The CDR3 DNA reads TGTGCCACCAGCAGATCGACAGAAGCTTTCTTT. Protein sequence: CATSRSTEAFF.